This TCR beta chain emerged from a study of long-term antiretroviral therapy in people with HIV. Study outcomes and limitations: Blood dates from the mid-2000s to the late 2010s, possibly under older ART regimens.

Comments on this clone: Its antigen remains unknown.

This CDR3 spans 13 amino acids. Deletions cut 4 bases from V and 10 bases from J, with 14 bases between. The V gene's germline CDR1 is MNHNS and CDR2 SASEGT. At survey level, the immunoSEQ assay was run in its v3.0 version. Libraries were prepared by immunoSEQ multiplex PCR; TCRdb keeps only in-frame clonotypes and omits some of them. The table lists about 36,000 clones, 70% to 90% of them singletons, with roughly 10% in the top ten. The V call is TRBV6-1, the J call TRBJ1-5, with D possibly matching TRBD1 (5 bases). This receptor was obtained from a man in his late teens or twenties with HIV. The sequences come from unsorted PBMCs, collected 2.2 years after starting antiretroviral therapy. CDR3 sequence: CASSATVGAPQHF. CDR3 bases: TGTGCCAGCAGTGCGACAGTAGGGGCACCCCAGCATTTT.